This T cell receptor (beta chain) derives from a study of blood T cell repertoires in COVID-19. The V gene's germline CDR1 is KGHDR and CDR2 SFDVKD. CDR3 length: 15 residues. V shed 3 bases, J shed 6 bases, and the junction held 4 bases outside the gene matches. Recovery meant two consecutive negative NP/OP PCR tests, professional clearance, or resolved symptoms. The table came from immunoSEQ multiplex PCR; TCRdb's copy has only in-frame clones and leaves some out. The table has under 250,000 clones, about 79% seen once; the top ten hold about 3.3%. This clonotype originated in a woman aged 60-75 years who had recovered from COVID-19. This chain joins TRBV24-1 and TRBJ2-3; 11 bases are a match to TRBD1. The specimen was PBMCs or T cells enriched from blood (not recorded which). Here the CDR3 DNA reads TGTGCCACCAGTGATCGGACAGGGGGCCCGGATACGCAGTATTTT. Its translation is CATSDRTGGPDTQYF.